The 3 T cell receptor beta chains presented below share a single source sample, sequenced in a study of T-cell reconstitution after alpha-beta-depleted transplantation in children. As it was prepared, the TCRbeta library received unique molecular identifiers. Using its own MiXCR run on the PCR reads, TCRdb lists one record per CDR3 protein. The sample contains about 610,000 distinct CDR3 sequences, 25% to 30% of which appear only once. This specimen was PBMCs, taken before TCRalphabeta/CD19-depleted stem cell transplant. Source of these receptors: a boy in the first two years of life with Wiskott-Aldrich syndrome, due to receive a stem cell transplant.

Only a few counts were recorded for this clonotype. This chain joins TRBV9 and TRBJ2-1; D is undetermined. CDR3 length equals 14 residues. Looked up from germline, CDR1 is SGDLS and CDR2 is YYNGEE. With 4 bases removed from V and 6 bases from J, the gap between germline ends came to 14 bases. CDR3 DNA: TGTGCCAGCAGCCCATACGGACGACCCAATGAGCAGTTCTTC. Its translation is CASSPYGRPNEQFF.

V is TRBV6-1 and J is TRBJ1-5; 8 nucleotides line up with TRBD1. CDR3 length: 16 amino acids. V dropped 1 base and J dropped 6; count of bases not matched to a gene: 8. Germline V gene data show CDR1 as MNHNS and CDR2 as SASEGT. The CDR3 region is CASSEGATGDRQPQHF. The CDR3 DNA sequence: TGTGCCAGCAGTGAAGGGGCGACAGGGGATCGTCAGCCCCAGCATTTT.

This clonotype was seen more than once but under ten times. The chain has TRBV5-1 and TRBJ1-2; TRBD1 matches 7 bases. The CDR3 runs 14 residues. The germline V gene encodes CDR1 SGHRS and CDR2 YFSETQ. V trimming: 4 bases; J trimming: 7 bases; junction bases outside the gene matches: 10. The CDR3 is CASSPRQGSGGYTF. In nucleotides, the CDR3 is TGCGCCAGCAGCCCCCGACAGGGAAGCGGTGGCTACACCTTC.